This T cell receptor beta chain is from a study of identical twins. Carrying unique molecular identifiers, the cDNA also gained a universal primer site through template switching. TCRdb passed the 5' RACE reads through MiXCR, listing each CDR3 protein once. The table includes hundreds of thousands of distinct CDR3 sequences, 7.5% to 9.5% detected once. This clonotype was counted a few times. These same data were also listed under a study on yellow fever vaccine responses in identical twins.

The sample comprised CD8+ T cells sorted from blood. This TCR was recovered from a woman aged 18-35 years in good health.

The DNA for the CDR3 is TGCGCCAGCAGCCCACAGAGTGAGGGGGTCGTCGAGCAGTACTTC. Its translation: CASSPQSEGVVEQYF. The chain carries TRBV4-3 and TRBJ2-7; possible D gene TRBD1, 6 bases. The CDR3 length is 15 residues. V was cut by 4 bases and J by 6 bases, with 19 bases left in between. In germline, CDR1 is LGHNA, CDR2 YSLEER.